This is a list of T cell receptor beta chains from one sample in a study of T cell responses to AZD1222 COVID-19 vaccine. Sequencing was performed with immunoSEQ multiplex PCR; in TCRdb, only in-frame clones are kept and a portion is missing. The sample lists some 86,000 clones, 90% occurring once. Sequences were derived from peripheral blood, sampled 28 days after the second AZD1222 dose. The receptors shown here come from an adult who received the AZD1222 COVID-19 vaccine. Each CDR3 is given with its conserved first and last residue. D genes are given only for firm matches. A row's size may be missing; if present it is once, few, many or a size class.

J gene	clone size	D gene	V gene	CDR3 protein	CDR3 DNA
TRBJ2-7	.	TRBD2	TRBV9	CASSVSGTTYEQYF	TGTGCCAGCAGCGTCTCCGGGACTACCTACGAGCAGTACTTC
TRBJ1-1	.	TRBD1	TRBV14	CASSRWTGGPNTEAFF	TGTGCCAGCAGCCGATGGACAGGGGGGCCGAACACTGAAGCTTTCTTT
TRBJ1-2	.	TRBD1	TRBV5-1	CASSLAGTGDGYTF	TGCGCCAGCAGCTTGGCCGGGACAGGGGATGGCTACACCTTC
TRBJ2-2	once	.	TRBV7-3	CASSLTTGMVPNTGELFF	TGTGCCAGCAGCTTAACGACGGGTATGGTTCCGAACACCGGGGAGCTGTTTTTT
TRBJ1-2	.	.	TRBV5-6	CASSFSASFLYGYTF	TGTGCCAGCAGCTTTTCGGCCTCCTTCCTTTACGGCTACACCTTC
TRBJ2-3	.	.	TRBV18	CASSPSGSSNTQYF	TGTGCCAGCTCACCGTCGGGCAGTAGTAATACGCAGTATTTT
TRBJ1-1	.	.	TRBV7-8	CASSTRRNTEAFF	TGTGCCAGCAGCACCCGACGGAACACTGAAGCTTTCTTT
TRBJ1-5	.	.	TRBV7-8	CASSRILRQPQHF	TGTGCCAGCAGCCGGATCTTACGTCAGCCCCAGCATTTT
TRBJ1-3	.	.	TRBV28	CASRGAAGNTIYF	TGTGCCAGCAGAGGGGCTGCTGGAAACACCATATATTTT
TRBJ1-2	.	.	TRBV7-2	CASSFAPGINYGYTF	TGTGCCAGCAGCTTCGCCCCAGGGATTAACTATGGCTACACCTTC
TRBJ2-1	.	TRBD2	TRBV6-4	CASSATSGEGNEQFF	TGTGCCAGCAGTGCTACTAGCGGGGAAGGGAATGAGCAGTTCTTC
TRBJ2-5	.	TRBD2	TRBV6-5	CASSLAGGRETQYF	TGTGCCAGCTCACTAGCGGGGGGGCGGGAGACCCAGTACTTC
TRBJ2-1	.	.	TRBV30	CAWSSLRGAEDSYNEQFF	TGTGCCTGGAGTTCCCTGAGGGGGGCTGAAGACTCCTACAATGAGCAGTTCTTC
TRBJ1-1	.	TRBD1	TRBV11-2	CASSSDRGLVLNTEAFF	TGTGCCAGCAGCTCGGACAGGGGTTTAGTGCTGAACACTGAAGCTTTCTTT
TRBJ1-1	.	TRBD1	TRBV6-1	CASSDPGGTEAFF	TGTGCCAGCAGTGACCCAGGGGGCACTGAAGCTTTCTTT
TRBJ2-6	.	.	TRBV7-3	CASSLGSWATWDSGANVLTF	TGTGCCAGCAGCTTAGGATCTTGGGCGACCTGGGATTCTGGGGCCAACGTCCTGACTTTC
TRBJ2-1	once	.	TRBV4-3	CASSLWRGAPNNEQFF	TGCGCCAGCAGCCTGTGGAGGGGGGCTCCTAACAATGAGCAGTTCTTC